Sequencing of this T cell receptor beta chain was carried out in a study of PD-L1 blockade in urothelial cancer. Trimming cost V 8 bases and J 6 bases; bases outside gene matches: 7. From germline, CDR1 is GTSNPN and CDR2 SVGIG (reference sequence). The CDR3 runs to 13 residues. Some clones are missing from TCRdb's copy, which holds only in-frame ones; the method was immunoSEQ multiplex PCR. The table records about 39,000 clones, around 89% of them present only once. The sequence was collected from a man aged 60 to 69 with urothelial cancer. Sample: PBMCs, taken around atezolizumab (anti-PD-L1) treatment. V is TRBV30 and J is TRBJ2-3; 11 bases are a match to TRBD2. The CDR3 sequence is CADTSGSGDTQYF. CDR3 coding DNA: TGTGCCGATACTAGCGGGAGCGGGGATACGCAGTATTTT.